Only a few counts were recorded for the clone carrying this T cell receptor beta chain. The data stem from a study of regulatory T cells in long-lasting Graves disease. About the study: Persistent Graves' disease meant over 5 years of antithyroid drugs with positive TSH receptor antibodies.

Germline V gene data show CDR1 as SQVTM and CDR2 as ANQGSEA. The CDR3 runs 15 residues. The ends lost 2 bases at V and 3 bases at J; junction bases unmatched: 8. Time point here: persistent/refractory GD, antithyroid drugs over 5 years with positive TRAb. Extracted PBMC RNA gave rise to the TCR library. Arm-PCR of CDR3 regions and iRepertoire HTBI primers were the basis on which TCR beta libraries were built. TCRdb analysed the multiplex PCR reads with MiXCR anew, one entry per CDR3 protein. The sample contains about 310,000 distinct CDR3 sequences, around 23% of which appear only once. The specimen comprised peripheral blood mononuclear cells (PBMCs), sampled when the disease was refractory, from a patient treated with antithyroid drugs. This TCR was sampled from a female donor with Graves disease. The V call is TRBV29-1, the J call TRBJ2-7, with 9 bases fitting TRBD1. Written as DNA, the CDR3 is TGCAGCGTTGAACTGGGACAGGGATCCCACTACGAGCAGTACTTC. It translates to CSVELGQGSHYEQYF.